The 25 T cell receptor beta chains reported below all come from one sample, sequenced in a study of blood T cell repertoires in COVID-19. Only in-frame clones appear in the TCRdb table, and some are missing; sequencing was by immunoSEQ multiplex PCR. The repertoire includes about 290,000 clones, just under 90% of them detected once, and 11% sits in the top ten. The sequencing sample was made of peripheral blood. These receptors were collected from a woman aged 25 to 39 with COVID-19, enrolled during active disease.

The chain recombines TRBV5-1 with TRBJ2-7; D is perhaps TRBD2 (6 bases). CDR1 SGHRS and CDR2 YFSETQ come from the germline V gene. CDR3 size: 15 residues. The V and J ends lost 3 bases and 3 bases respectively, with 16 bases between them. The chain's CDR3 is CASSSDVLGGYEQYF. CDR3 sequence (DNA): TGCGCCAGCAGCTCCGACGTGTTGGGGGGCTACGAGCAGTACTTC.

In its sample, this clone was seen once. The genes are TRBV28 and TRBJ1-1, with D unclear. The CDR3 runs 16 residues. Looked up from germline, CDR1 is MDHEN and CDR2 is SYDVKM. V was clipped by 1 base and J by 3 bases, with 15 bases between them. In nucleotides, the CDR3 is TGTGCCAGCAGTTTATCTGAGGGTCACCGGGACACTGAAGCTTTCTTT. Translated, it gives CASSLSEGHRDTEAFF.

The chain has TRBV6-5 and TRBJ1-6, with 7 bases lining up with TRBD1. CDR3 length: 14 amino acids. V dropped 8 bases and J dropped 7; count of bases not matched to a gene: 8. Germline assignment: CDR1 MNHEY and CDR2 SVGAGI. The CDR3 loop is CASGYRGQNSPLHF. The CDR3 nucleotides read TGTGCCAGCGGGTACAGGGGCCAGAATTCACCCCTCCACTTT.

The chain recombines TRBV6-5 with TRBJ1-2; D possibly corresponds to TRBD1 (6 bases). The germline V gene has CDR1 MNHEY and CDR2 SVGAGI. With 2 bases removed from V and 8 bases from J, the gap between germline ends came to 18 bases. CDR3 size: 15 residues. The CDR3 coding sequence is TGTGCCAGCAGTTACGGGGCGCAGGGGATTGAGGGCTACACCTTC. This translates into CASSYGAQGIEGYTF.

This clone has only one observation. The rearrangement uses TRBV2 and TRBJ2-7, with D hard to call. V lost 2 bases to trimming and J lost 2 bases, with 7 bases between them. This CDR3 region has 13 residues. The germline CDR1 and CDR2 sequences are SNHLY and FYNNEI. CDR3 in amino acids: CASSETDTYEQYF. The CDR3, as DNA: TGTGCCAGCAGTGAAACAGACACCTACGAGCAGTACTTC. Based on the CDR3 plus reference TRBV2 and TRBJ2-7, the full variable domain is EPEVTQTPSHQVTQMGQEVILRCVPISNHLYFYWYRQILGQKVEFLVSFYNNEISEKSEIFDDQFSVERPDGSNFTLKIRSTKLEDSAMYFCASSETDTYEQYFGPGTRLTVT.

V gene TRBV3-1 (or the pseudogene TRBV3-2) combines with J gene TRBJ1-6; D perhaps matches TRBD1 (5 bases). The CDR3 extends over 15 amino acids. Per the germline V gene, CDR1 is LGHDT and CDR2 is YNNKEL (reference sequence). Trimming took off 1 base at V and 7 bases at J, with 11 bases between the two ends. Written as DNA, the CDR3 is TGTGCCAGCAGCCAAGGGTGGGGCAGGAATTCACCCCTCCACTTT. Protein product: CASSQGWGRNSPLHF.

This sequence joins TRBV5-4 and TRBJ1-1, with unresolved D. The CDR3 is 15 residues long. V was cut by 4 bases and J by 0 bases, with 13 bases left in between. Per germline, CDR1 SGHNT and CDR2 YYREEE (reference sequence). CDR3 sequence reads: CASSTGGQVNTEAFF. In nucleotides, the CDR3 is TGTGCCAGCAGCACCGGTGGGCAGGTGAACACTGAAGCTTTCTTT.

The J gene is TRBJ1-6, the V gene TRBV7-9; D uncertain. Trimming took 2 bases from V and 7 from J, leaving 12 bases between them. Germline CDR1 SEHNR, CDR2 FQNEAQ (reference sequence). The CDR3 is 15 amino acids. CDR3 nucleotides: TGTGCCAGCAGCTTAAGTCAGGCATACAATTCACCCCTCCACTTT. This codes for CASSLSQAYNSPLHF.

The rearrangement joins TRBV5-1 to TRBJ1-1; no clear D. Trimming left V 0 bases short and J 6 bases short, with 12 bases between. CDR1 is SGHRS, CDR2 YFSETQ, per germline. This CDR3 spans 14 amino acids. CDR3 in amino acids: CASSLAAGGPEAFF. CDR3 coding DNA: TGCGCCAGCAGCTTGGCCGCGGGAGGACCTGAAGCTTTCTTT. Supplemented by reference TRBV5-1 and TRBJ1-1, the full variable domain reads KAGVTQTPRYLIKTRGQQVTLSCSPISGHRSVSWYQQTPGQGLQFLFEYFSETQRNKGNFPGRFSGRQFSNSRSEMNVSTLELGDSALYLCASSLAAGGPEAFFGQGTRLTVV.

The chain uses TRBV7-9 and TRBJ1-5; the match to TRBD1 covers 7 bases. J lost 9 bases, V lost 5 bases, and 10 bases had no gene match. The CDR3 runs to 14 residues. Per germline, CDR1 SEHNR and CDR2 FQNEAQ (reference sequence). CDR3 sequence reads: CASSDAQGGSPQHF. The CDR3 bases are TGTGCCAGCAGCGACGCCCAGGGGGGTTCGCCCCAGCATTTT.

In its sample, this clone was seen once. This chain uses TRBV4-2 with TRBJ2-3; 11 nucleotides match TRBD2. The CDR3 loop spans 16 amino acids. The V gene end was trimmed by 4 bases and the J gene end by 2 bases; junction bases not matched to a gene: 5. Per the germline V gene, CDR1 is LGHNA and CDR2 is YNFKEQ. In DNA form, the CDR3 reads TGTGCCAGCAGCCTTCGGACTAGCGGGTTCACAGATACGCAGTATTTT. Translation gives CASSLRTSGFTDTQYF.

The genes are TRBV29-1 and TRBJ2-7, with TRBD2 matching over 7 bases. The length of the CDR3 is 13 residues. CDR1 and CDR2 from the germline V gene are SQVTM and ANQGSEA. Trimming at V came to 6 bases and at J to 1 base, leaving 6 bases not matched to a gene. The CDR3 region is CSVERGPSYEQYF. The CDR3 DNA is TGCAGCGTGGAGCGGGGCCCGTCCTACGAGCAGTACTTC.

This chain connects TRBV10-3 to TRBJ2-3; 9 bases fit TRBD1. Per the germline V gene, CDR1 is ENHRY and CDR2 is SYGVKD. The CDR3 runs to 16 residues. J lost 6 bases, V lost 2 bases, and 9 bases had no gene match. CDR3 nucleotides: TGTGCCATCAGTGAGCCACGACAGGGGGTGAGGGATACGCAGTATTTT. Protein product: CAISEPRQGVRDTQYF.

This chain connects TRBV5-6 to TRBJ2-1; D is perhaps TRBD2 (5 bases). This CDR3 comprises 15 residues. Between the trimmed V and J ends, which lost 0 bases and 2 bases, there was a span of 9 bases. Germline V gene sequence: CDR1 SGHDT, CDR2 YYEEEE. The CDR3 DNA reads TGTGCCAGCAGCTTGGGAGGGAGACCCTACAATGAGCAGTTCTTC. It specifies CASSLGGRPYNEQFF.

The CDR3 DNA reads TGCGCCAGCAGCCCCCGGATAGCGGGTCTAATCACATCTTCCTACGAGCAGTACTTC. Translated: CASSPRIAGLITSSYEQYF. V usage is TRBV5-1 and J usage is TRBJ2-7; 7 bases match TRBD2. This CDR3 has 19 residues. The germline CDR1 and CDR2 sequences are SGHRS and YFSETQ. With 4 bases clipped from V and 1 base from J, the junction kept 20 bases outside the gene matches.

The chain employs TRBV6-5 and TRBJ1-1; D is undetermined. CDR1 MNHEY and CDR2 SVGAGI come from the germline V gene. There are 16 residues in the CDR3. V was clipped by 0 bases and J by 0 bases, with 11 bases between them. CDR3: CASSYSAISMNTEAFF. The CDR3 DNA reads as TGTGCCAGCAGTTACTCGGCAATCAGTATGAACACTGAAGCTTTCTTT.

The rearrangement joins TRBV20-1 to TRBJ1-5, with unresolved D. Germline-derived CDR1 and CDR2 are DFQATT and SNEGSKA (reference sequence). Trimming cost V 5 bases and J 12 bases, with 11 bases left between them. This CDR3 has 10 residues. The CDR3 DNA is TGCAGTGCTCTCCGGGAACTCCAGCATTTT. Amino acids: CSALRELQHF.

The chain uses TRBV30 and TRBJ2-3; D remains unclear. There are 13 residues in the CDR3. The germline CDR1 and CDR2 sequences are GTSNPN and SVGIG (reference sequence). Trimming stripped 2 bases from V and 6 bases from J, with 12 bases between. The CDR3 DNA follows: TGTGCCTGGAGTCGGGTGTATCTCGATACGCAGTATTTT. Protein sequence: CAWSRVYLDTQYF.

This clone was counted only a few times. CDR3 coding DNA: TGCAGCGTTAGAGGGTGGTCCGGACAGTACGAGCAGTACTTC. As protein: CSVRGWSGQYEQYF. V gene TRBV29-1 combines with J gene TRBJ2-7, with D possibly being TRBD1 (6 bases). V was pared by 5 bases and J by 4 bases, with 18 bases between. The germline V gene has CDR1 SQVTM and CDR2 ANQGSEA. The CDR3 has 14 amino acids.

This clone was observed a single time. The chain uses TRBV27 and TRBJ2-7, with D possibly being TRBD2 (5 bases). The CDR3 is 15 residues long. The V end lost 2 bases, the J end lost 0 bases, and 11 bases lay between the germline ends. CDR1 and CDR2 (germline): MNHEY, SMNVEV (reference sequence). In nucleotides, the CDR3 is TGTGCCAGCAGTTTAAGGTCGGGAAGCTCCTACGAGCAGTACTTC. Its translation is CASSLRSGSSYEQYF.

The V call is TRBV29-1, the J call TRBJ2-5; 10 bases agree with TRBD2. J gave up 5 bases and V 2 bases, and 5 bases lay outside the gene matches. This CDR3 has 14 amino acids. Per germline, CDR1 SQVTM and CDR2 ANQGSEA. The CDR3 reads CSVERSGGFETQYF. The DNA of the CDR3 is TGCAGCGTTGAACGTAGCGGGGGGTTCGAGACCCAGTACTTC.

The V call is TRBV7-2, the J call TRBJ1-4; TRBD1 might be the D (5 bases). The V end lost 2 bases, the J end lost 0 bases, and 13 bases lay between the germline ends. This CDR3 is 17 amino acids long. In germline, CDR1 is SGHTA, CDR2 FQGNSA. CDR3 sequence: CASSLRWGTATNEKLFF. The CDR3 DNA reads TGTGCCAGCAGCTTAAGGTGGGGGACTGCAACTAATGAAAAACTGTTTTTT.

The chain uses TRBV3-1 (or the pseudogene TRBV3-2) and TRBJ1-2; no reliable D call. CDR3 length equals 13 residues. Trimming removed 0 bases at V and 5 bases at J, with 7 bases between. The V gene's germline CDR1 is LGHDT and CDR2 YNNKEL (reference sequence). The chain's CDR3 is CASSQDTGYGYTF. CDR3 bases: TGTGCCAGCAGCCAAGATACGGGGTATGGCTACACCTTC.

The chain is built from TRBV2 and TRBJ1-3; the match to TRBD1 covers 7 bases. Trimming at V came to 1 base and at J to 3 bases, leaving 3 bases not matched to a gene. The CDR3 is 15 residues long. The germline V gene has CDR1 SNHLY and CDR2 FYNNEI. The DNA for the CDR3 is TGTGCCAGCAGTGAAGGACAGGGATATGGAAACACCATATATTTT. Its translation is CASSEGQGYGNTIYF.

This clone was detected only once. The V call is TRBV27, the J call TRBJ2-3, with D possibly TRBD2 on 7 matching bases. This CDR3 has 17 residues. V was clipped by 5 bases and J by 0 bases, with 18 bases between them. Germline values: CDR1 MNHEY, CDR2 SMNVEV (reference sequence). CDR3 residues: CASSPPEGGFSTDTQYF. The CDR3 nucleotides read TGTGCCAGCAGTCCGCCGGAGGGGGGGTTTAGCACAGATACGCAGTATTTT.